This TCR beta chain was captured in a study of T cells in Graves' hyperthyroidism and ophthalmopathy. General study points: In blood, most of the thyroid clonotypes expanded above 0.001 were also present. In validation, the model predicted ophthalmopathy. These predictions came a median around 5.9 months before onset.

A word on this clonotype: What it binds is unknown.

Germline CDR1 reads MNHEY; CDR2 reads SMNVEV (reference sequence). The CDR3 has 14 amino acids. V lost 2 bases and J 7 bases, leaving 9 bases between the germline ends. The CDR3 regions of TCR beta were amplified from RNA transcripts. First-round RT-PCR of the TCR CDR3 relied on the HTBI primer set. Using its own MiXCR run on the multiplex PCR reads, TCRdb lists one record per CDR3 protein. Found here are about 770,000 distinct CDR3 sequences, roughly a sixth of them singletons; the top ten hold over 15%. Not enrolled were patients with uncontrolled infection, other autoimmune disease, pregnancy or lactation. PBMCs were sourced from about 10 ml fresh peripheral blood.

The sequence was collected from a woman between 45 and 60 years old with Graves' hyperthyroidism that later progressed to Graves' ophthalmopathy. The specimen sequenced was blood. V usage is TRBV27 and J usage is TRBJ1-6; TRBD1 might be the D (5 bases). CDR3 sequence reads: CASSLRQSNSPLHF. The CDR3 nucleotides are TGTGCCAGCAGTTTACGACAGAGCAATTCACCCCTCCACTTT.